This T cell receptor (beta chain) is from a study of OX40 agonist ivuxolimab in advanced cancers. Exclusion applied to patients with autoimmune disease history or systemic immunosuppression. TCRdb's table, derived via immunoSEQ multiplex PCR, lists solely in-frame clones and lacks some. The table lists about 76,000 clones, approximately 86% of them singletons. This CDR3 spans 17 amino acids. The ends were cut back, 1 base at V and 3 bases at J, with 15 bases in the middle. CDR1 is LNHNV and CDR2 is YYDKDF in the germline V gene (reference sequence). Note on this clone: Its antigen is unknown.

Study-level findings and limits: There was clonal expansion of CD4+ and CD8+ blood T cells by week 6 at 0.1 to 3.0 mg/kg.

The sequence derives from an adult with an advanced solid tumor such as melanoma, head and neck, liver or kidney cancer. The sequencing used CD4+ or CD8+ T cells sorted from blood, collected in a trial of the OX40 agonist ivuxolimab. The chain recombines TRBV15 with TRBJ1-4; a weak D match, TRBD1 (5 bases). This CDR3 is CATSRAGGSAANEKLFF. The CDR3 DNA sequence: TGTGCCACCAGCAGAGCCGGGGGTAGCGCAGCTAATGAAAAACTGTTTTTT.